This is a list of T cell receptor beta chains from one sample in a study of T cell responses to AZD1222 COVID-19 vaccine. TCRdb's copy holds only in-frame clones and misses some; the assay was immunoSEQ multiplex PCR. The profile shows over 45,000 clones, around three quarters of them singletons. This material consisted of peripheral blood, taken on day 0 of AZD1222 vaccination. These receptors originate from an adult in good health. The CDR3 runs from the conserved cysteine through the conserved F or W. A D gene is named only where the DNA matches it firmly. Size is omitted from some rows. Given values are once, few, many or a class for expanded clones.

V	D	J	size	DNA	CDR3
TRBV5-1	-	TRBJ2-3	once	TGCGCCAGCAGCTTTGCGAAACAGACTAGTACCGCAGATACGCAGTATTTT	CASSFAKQTSTADTQYF
TRBV28	-	TRBJ2-6	-	TGTGCCAGCAGTTTTTTGGGCTCTGGGGCCAACGTCCTGACTTTC	CASSFLGSGANVLTF
TRBV6-4	-	TRBJ1-2	-	TGTGCCAGCAGTGATTGGCCTAACTATGGCTACACCTTC	CASSDWPNYGYTF
TRBV5-5	TRBD1	TRBJ1-2	-	TGTGCCAGCAGCTCCTCGACCGGGACAGCAAACTATGGCTACACCTTC	CASSSSTGTANYGYTF
TRBV19	-	TRBJ1-1	once	TGTGCCAGTAGTAAGGGGGACGGGAGGAGGACTGAAGCTTTCTTT	CASSKGDGRRTEAFF
TRBV5-5	TRBD1	TRBJ1-6	-	TGTGCCAGCAGCTCCCTGATTGAACAGGGGAATTCACCCCTCCACTTT	CASSSLIEQGNSPLHF
TRBV7-3	-	TRBJ2-1	-	TGTGCCAGCAGCACGGGGAGGGACAGGTACAATGAGCAGTTCTTC	CASSTGRDRYNEQFF
TRBV20-1	-	TRBJ1-5	once	TGCAGTGCTAGTTCGGGGGCGCGAGTTCAGCCCCAGCATTTT	CSASSGARVQPQHF
TRBV7-2	TRBD1	TRBJ2-2	few	TGTGCCAGCAGCTGGACAGGGGGAGCCGGGGAGCTGTTTTTT	CASSWTGGAGELFF
TRBV5-1	TRBD1	TRBJ1-4	-	TGCGCCAGCAGTCAGTCAGGGGGCGAAGAAAAACTGTTTTTT	CASSQSGGEEKLFF
TRBV6-5	TRBD1	TRBJ1-2	once	TGTGCCAGCAAGGGGGCCAACTATGGCTACACCTTC	CASKGANYGYTF
TRBV10-2	-	TRBJ2-7	-	TGCGCCAGCAGTTCCGGGACAAAAATCTACGAGCAGTACTTC	CASSSGTKIYEQYF
TRBV5-1	TRBD2	TRBJ2-1	-	TGCGCCAGCAGCAACCAGATACTAGCGGGGGGAGAGCAGTTCTTC	CASSNQILAGGEQFF
TRBV5-4	TRBD2	TRBJ2-3	-	TGTGCCAGCAGCTTGGCAGCGGGGGGCACAGATACGCAGTATTTT	CASSLAAGGTDTQYF
TRBV6-2/TRBV6-3	-	TRBJ1-1	-	TGTGCCAGCAGTCGACCGGGGCATCTGAACACTGAAGCTTTCTTT	CASSRPGHLNTEAFF
TRBV3-1/TRBV3-2	-	TRBJ1-6	-	TGTGCCAGCAGCCAAGACACCCTAGGTTCACCCCTCCACTTT	CASSQDTLGSPLHF
TRBV7-9	TRBD1	TRBJ2-5	-	TGTGCCAGCAGCCGACAGGGCATCCAAGAGACCCAGTACTTC	CASSRQGIQETQYF
TRBV7-3	-	TRBJ2-1	-	TGTGCCAGCAGCTTATTGGGGGATGGTGAGCAGTTCTTC	CASSLLGDGEQFF
TRBV11-2	-	TRBJ2-2	-	TGTGCCAGCAGCTTAAACCGACAGCTTAAAACCGGGGAGCTGTTTTTT	CASSLNRQLKTGELFF
TRBV3-1/TRBV3-2	-	TRBJ2-1	-	TGTGCCAGCAGCCGCTTCGACGGCGAGCAGTTCTTC	CASSRFDGEQFF
TRBV30	TRBD1	TRBJ1-2	-	TGTGCCTGGAGTGGGGGACAGGGCCGCAACTATGGCTACACCTTC	CAWSGGQGRNYGYTF
TRBV29-1	-	TRBJ2-3	few	TGCAGCGTTGTGGGCGGCACAGATACGCAGTATTTT	CSVVGGTDTQYF
TRBV6-6	-	TRBJ1-3	-	TGTGCCAGCAGTCCAAACAGGGACATTTACTTAATCTCTCCTTACTCTGGAAACACCATATATTTT	CASSPNRDIYLISPYSGNTIYF
TRBV29-1	-	TRBJ1-1	once	TGCAGCTGTCGGAGGGGACGGGGCACTGAAGCTTTCTTT	CSCRRGRGTEAFF
TRBV9	-	TRBJ2-3	-	TGTGCCAGCAGCGTAGGTGGGGTTCAAGAAGATACGCAGTATTTT	CASSVGGVQEDTQYF
TRBV5-1	-	TRBJ2-7	once	TGCGCCAGCAGCTTGGAAGGGGTCGGAACCTACGAGCAGTACTTC	CASSLEGVGTYEQYF
TRBV21-1	-	TRBJ2-5	few	TGTGCCAGCAGCACGTCGGAGGACAGGGGGCACGAGACCCAGTACTTC	CASSTSEDRGHETQYF
TRBV6-5	-	TRBJ1-6	-	TGTGCCAGCAGTTTAAACCAGAATTCACCCCTCCACTTT	CASSLNQNSPLHF
TRBV6-6	-	TRBJ2-7	-	TGTGCCAGCAGTACCTACTACGAGCAGTACTTC	CASSTYYEQYF
TRBV24-1	TRBD1	TRBJ1-1	-	TGTGCCACCAGTGATGGGGACAGGGCGGCTTTCTTT	CATSDGDRAAFF
TRBV2	TRBD1	TRBJ1-2	-	TGTGCCAGCACCCTGAAGCGTATGGGACAGGGAGAGCGTGGCTACACCTTC	CASTLKRMGQGERGYTF
TRBV7-3	-	TRBJ2-3	-	TGTGCCAGCAGCTTAAGGAACACAGATACGCAGTATTTT	CASSLRNTDTQYF
TRBV6-5	TRBD2	TRBJ2-3	once	TGTGCCAGCAAAGCGGGAGTAGGTGATGCGCAGTATTTT	CASKAGVGDAQYF
TRBV5-8	TRBD1	TRBJ2-7	-	TGTGCCAGCAGCTTGGAGGTGACAGGGACCCTTTTCTCCTACGAGCAGTACTTC	CASSLEVTGTLFSYEQYF
TRBV6-6	TRBD1	TRBJ1-5	-	TGTGCCAGCGGAACGGGACAGGGGGCTCTGCCCCAGCATTTT	CASGTGQGALPQHF
TRBV11-3	-	TRBJ1-1	few	TGTGCCAGCAGCCCCACGGCCCCCCTGAACACTGAAGCTTTCTTT	CASSPTAPLNTEAFF
TRBV19	-	TRBJ1-2	-	TGTGCCAGTACCCCGGACGGATCCTATGGCTACACCTTC	CASTPDGSYGYTF
TRBV3-1/TRBV3-2	-	TRBJ1-2	-	TGTGCCAGCAGCCCCGGCCTGGGGGTCTATGGCTACACCTTC	CASSPGLGVYGYTF
TRBV18	-	TRBJ2-2	-	TGTGCCAGCTCAACTGGACGGACCGGGGAGCTGTTTTTT	CASSTGRTGELFF
TRBV5-1	-	TRBJ1-1	-	TGCGCCAGCAGCTTGGTAGGCGAGGGTGAAGCTTTCTTT	CASSLVGEGEAFF
TRBV11-2	TRBD2	TRBJ2-5	-	TGTGCCAGCAGCTTAGATGTCCGGGGGGGTCATCAAGAGACCCAGTACTTC	CASSLDVRGGHQETQYF
TRBV28	TRBD1	TRBJ2-7	-	TGTGCCAGCAGGACAGGGTTCTACGAGCAGTACTTC	CASRTGFYEQYF
TRBV7-2	TRBD1	TRBJ1-3	-	TGTGCCAGCAGCCCACAGGGGGTGTTTGGAAACACCATATATTTT	CASSPQGVFGNTIYF
TRBV29-1	TRBD1	TRBJ1-2	-	TGCAGCGTTCAAGTGGGACAGGGGGCGAACTATGGCTACACCTTC	CSVQVGQGANYGYTF
TRBV3-1/TRBV3-2	-	TRBJ1-1	-	TGTGCCAGCAGCCTAAAGGGTCACGCGAAGCCAGCTTTCTTT	CASSLKGHAKPAFF
TRBV7-2	TRBD1	TRBJ1-6	-	TGTGCCAGCAGCGAACGGACAGGGGGCAATAATTCACCCCTCCACTTT	CASSERTGGNNSPLHF
TRBV28	-	TRBJ2-5	-	TGTGCCAGCACCCTTGCAGAGACCCAGTACTTC	CASTLAETQYF
TRBV20-1	TRBD1	TRBJ2-7	-	TGCAGTGCGAGACAGGGTTACGAGCAGTACTTC	CSARQGYEQYF
TRBV2	TRBD2	TRBJ2-3	-	TGTGCCAGCAGTTTACTAGCGACATACTCCACAGATACGCAGTATTTT	CASSLLATYSTDTQYF
TRBV10-3	-	TRBJ2-1	once	TGTGCCATCAGTGTGAGGGAAGGGAATGAGCAGTTCTTC	CAISVREGNEQFF
TRBV7-8	TRBD2	TRBJ2-2	-	TGTGCCAGCAGCCGAACGGGACTAGCGGGAGCGAACACCGGGGAGCTGTTTTTT	CASSRTGLAGANTGELFF
TRBV19	-	TRBJ2-1	-	TGTGCCAGTAGGTTAGGATCCTACAATGAGCAGTTCTTC	CASRLGSYNEQFF
TRBV7-2	TRBD2	TRBJ2-1	-	TGTGCCAGCAGCTCCCAAGTATTGGCTAGCGGGAGTTGGGAGCAGTTCTTC	CASSSQVLASGSWEQFF
TRBV29-1	-	TRBJ1-1	-	TGCAGCGTTGAAGATCCCGCAGCCATGAACACTGAAGCTTTCTTT	CSVEDPAAMNTEAFF